This T cell receptor beta chain was identified in a study of control samples from healthy donors and cancer patients. TCRdb's copy holds only in-frame clones and misses some; the assay was immunoSEQ multiplex PCR. Counted here are around 100,000 clones, around 88% occurring once; the ten biggest clones make up about 19%. Trimming stripped 0 bases from V and 5 bases from J, with 5 bases between. This CDR3 comprises 12 residues. CDR1 SGHRS and CDR2 YFSETQ come from the germline V gene. The source of this sequence is a man aged 60 to 75 with lung cancer. Sequencing used PBMCs. The chain employs TRBV5-1 and TRBJ1-1; D is undetermined. The CDR3 sequence is CASSLVGTEAFF. The CDR3 bases are TGCGCCAGCAGCTTGGTAGGAACTGAAGCTTTCTTT.